This T cell receptor (beta chain) was captured in a study of blood T cell repertoires in COVID-19. At the level of the study: Whether acute or convalescent, the COVID-19 samples came from the United States, Italy and Spain. Nucleic acid was either cDNA or gDNA, and it came from T cells, B-cell-depleted T cells, or PBMCs.

This clone appeared a few times. Trimming pared 2 bases from V and 1 base from J, leaving 15 bases between. CDR1 is SGDLS, CDR2 YYNGEE, per germline. The CDR3 runs 17 residues. Authors' data handling: Reference gene primer amplification gave nucleated cell count estimates. Sequenced by immunoSEQ multiplex PCR; TCRdb stores in-frame clones only, minus some. The D gene and trimming were derived from the DNA, and the V and J assignments and clone size from that table. The sample shows about 240,000 clones, around 86% of them seen only once. The genes are TRBV9 and TRBJ2-2; D is perhaps TRBD2 (6 bases). The sample consisted of peripheral blood. The sequence came from a woman aged 70 to 79 with active or convalescent COVID-19. The CDR3 here is CASSVVGGTLNTGELFF. The CDR3 DNA reads TGTGCCAGCAGCGTCGTTGGGGGGACTTTGAACACCGGGGAGCTGTTTTTT.